The 17 T cell receptor beta chains given below trace back to one sample, sequenced in a study of T cell changes during pregnancy in multiple sclerosis. Repertoires were generated with immunoSEQ multiplex PCR, while TCRdb's copy carries only in-frame clones and drops some. The sample shows about 89,000 clones, nearly 95% of them seen only once. The sample consisted of peripheral blood, taken after pregnancy. The source of these receptors is a female donor in good health, enrolled as a control in a pregnancy study.

The chain has TRBV11-2 and TRBJ2-3; tentatively, D is TRBD2 (6 bases). V was shortened by 1 base and J by 6 bases, with 11 bases between the two germline ends. Germline-derived CDR1 and CDR2 are SGHAT and FQNNGV. CDR3 length: 14 amino acids. CDR3 protein: CASSLAGVSDTQYF. The CDR3 region has the DNA TGTGCCAGCAGCTTAGCGGGGGTTAGCGATACGCAGTATTTT.

The rearrangement joins TRBV29-1 to TRBJ2-1, with D maybe TRBD2 (6 bases). Trimming stripped 3 bases from V and 7 bases from J, with 16 bases between. The CDR3 is made up of 14 amino acids. CDR1 is SQVTM, CDR2 ANQGSEA, per germline. CDR3 sequence: CSVDGSYAVNEQFF. CDR3 sequence (DNA): TGCAGCGTTGACGGGAGTTATGCGGTAAATGAGCAGTTCTTC.

The CDR3 bases are TGCGCCAGCAGCATCCACCCGGGACTAGCGGAAAGCTCCTACAATGAGCAGTTCTTC. It yields the protein CASSIHPGLAESSYNEQFF. This chain uses TRBV5-1 with TRBJ2-1; 11 bases match TRBD2. The junction had 12 bases not matched to a gene; V was cut back by 4 bases and J by 0 bases. The germline V gene encodes CDR1 SGHRS and CDR2 YFSETQ. CDR3 length: 19 amino acids. Full variable domain (outside the CDR3, taken from reference TRBV5-1 and TRBJ2-1): KAGVTQTPRYLIKTRGQQVTLSCSPISGHRSVSWYQQTPGQGLQFLFEYFSETQRNKGNFPGRFSGRQFSNSRSEMNVSTLELGDSALYLCASSIHPGLAESSYNEQFFGPGTRLTVL.

This sequence joins TRBV7-8 and TRBJ1-1; D is perhaps TRBD1 (6 bases). The length of the CDR3 is 17 residues. The germline V gene encodes CDR1 SGHVS and CDR2 FQNEAQ. The V end was cut by 3 bases, the J end by 1 base, with 18 bases between. The CDR3 protein is CASSFGQRSGGNTEAFF. The CDR3 DNA is TGTGCCAGCAGCTTCGGACAGAGGTCGGGGGGGAACACTGAAGCTTTCTTT.

The chain couples TRBV28 to TRBJ2-6; D gene unclear. The CDR3 totals 19 residues. Germline loops: CDR1 MDHEN, CDR2 SYDVKM. Trimming pared 6 bases from V and 0 bases from J, leaving 21 bases between. CDR3 loop: CASSVISIAAHSGANVLTF. CDR3 DNA: TGTGCCAGCAGCGTCATCTCGATAGCAGCGCACTCTGGGGCCAACGTCCTGACTTTC. Filled out from reference TRBV28 and TRBJ2-6, the complete variable domain reads DVKVTQSSRYLVKRTGEKVFLECVQDMDHENMFWYRQDPGLGLRLIYFSYDVKMKEKGDIPEGYSVSREKKERFSLILESASTNQTSMYLCASSVISIAAHSGANVLTFGAGSRLTVL.

This sequence joins TRBV2 and TRBJ2-7, with D perhaps matching TRBD1 (7 bases). The germline V and J ends were trimmed by 5 bases and 4 bases, with 15 bases remaining between them. Germline lookup yields CDR1 SNHLY and CDR2 FYNNEI. The CDR3 is made up of 14 amino acids. The CDR3 bases are TGTGCCAGCAGTCCGGGGGACAGAAATTACGAGCAGTACTTC. Translation gives CASSPGDRNYEQYF. The whole variable domain, remainder taken from reference TRBV2 and TRBJ2-7, is EPEVTQTPSHQVTQMGQEVILRCVPISNHLYFYWYRQILGQKVEFLVSFYNNEISEKSEIFDDQFSVERPDGSNFTLKIRSTKLEDSAMYFCASSPGDRNYEQYFGPGTRLTVT.

The gene calls are TRBV5-8 and TRBJ2-3, with 9 nucleotides matching TRBD1. This CDR3 is 14 amino acids long. Germline values: CDR1 SGHTS, CDR2 YDEGEE. J lost 5 bases, V lost 4 bases, and 5 bases had no gene match. Here the CDR3 DNA reads TGTGCCAGCAGCCCGGGACAGGGAATAGATACGCAGTATTTT. This gives the protein CASSPGQGIDTQYF.

The rearrangement joins TRBV7-8 to TRBJ2-7; D is ambiguous. CDR1 is SGHVS, CDR2 FQNEAQ, per germline. V lost 4 bases and J 2 bases, leaving 12 bases between the germline ends. The CDR3 extends over 14 amino acids. CDR3 sequence (DNA): TGTGCCAGCAGCTCCCCCGTTTTCCCCTACGAGCAGTACTTC. Its protein is CASSSPVFPYEQYF.

The chain recombines TRBV7-6 with TRBJ2-3, with 10 bases fitting TRBD2. In germline, CDR1 is SGHVS, CDR2 FNYEAQ. This CDR3 comprises 19 residues. Trimming took 1 base from V and 6 from J; bases not matched to a gene: 16. CDR3 amino acids: CASSLVWGRPAGGPDTQYF. DNA of the CDR3: TGTGCCAGCAGCTTAGTCTGGGGCCGGCCAGCGGGAGGGCCGGATACGCAGTATTTT.

The chain has TRBV7-9 and TRBJ2-7; 9 bases align to TRBD2. V was pared by 5 bases and J by 0 bases, with 5 bases of the junction left unmatched. The CDR3 covers 15 residues. CDR1 and CDR2 from the germline V gene are SEHNR and FQNEAQ (reference sequence). The CDR3 sequence: CASSPGLARSYEQYF. CDR3 DNA: TGTGCCAGCAGCCCCGGACTAGCGCGCTCCTACGAGCAGTACTTC.

This sequence joins TRBV2 and TRBJ2-3; 8 bases agree with TRBD1. The CDR3 runs 16 residues. In germline, CDR1 is SNHLY, CDR2 FYNNEI. With 6 bases clipped from V and 0 bases from J, the junction kept 8 bases outside the gene matches. The CDR3 coding sequence is TGTGCCAGCAGGTTGGGACAGGCAACTAGCACAGATACGCAGTATTTT. Its protein product is CASRLGQATSTDTQYF.

This sequence joins TRBV2 and TRBJ1-3, with 7 bases lining up with TRBD1. The CDR3 has 13 residues. V trimming: 5 bases; J trimming: 2 bases; junction bases outside the gene matches: 0. Germline CDR1 SNHLY, CDR2 FYNNEI. The CDR3 DNA sequence: TGTGCCAGCAGTACAGGGGCTGGAAACACCATATATTTT. Residues: CASSTGAGNTIYF.

The chain uses TRBV6-5 and TRBJ1-2; 7 nucleotides match TRBD1. Trimming took 5 bases from V and 3 from J; bases not matched to a gene: 6. Germline CDR1 and CDR2: MNHEY and SVGAGI. This CDR3 comprises 14 residues. As DNA, the CDR3 is TGTGCCAGCAGTGAGGAGACAGGGTACTATGGCTACACCTTC. Translating gives CASSEETGYYGYTF.

The J gene is TRBJ1-1, the V gene TRBV6-6, with D perhaps matching TRBD1 (5 bases). Germline V gives CDR1 MNHNY, CDR2 SVGAGI (reference sequence). The CDR3 runs 14 residues. The V and J ends lost 5 bases and 7 bases respectively, with 17 bases between them. CDR3 amino acids: CASSPSGGSNEAFF. The CDR3 nucleotides read TGTGCCAGCAGTCCGTCCGGGGGTTCCAATGAAGCTTTCTTT.

The rearrangement joins TRBV5-8 to TRBJ2-7; 7 bases agree with TRBD1. Germline lookup yields CDR1 SGHTS and CDR2 YDEGEE. After removal of 4 bases from V and 1 base from J, the junction contained 5 bases not matched to a gene. The CDR3 contains 14 residues. The CDR3 sequence: CASSERDRSYEQYF. The CDR3 DNA reads as TGTGCCAGCAGCGAACGGGACAGATCCTACGAGCAGTACTTC.

This clone came up once. The chain is built from TRBV27 and TRBJ1-2; D may be TRBD1 (5 bases). The V end lost 2 bases, the J end lost 6 bases, and 7 bases lay between the germline ends. The CDR3 contains 12 residues. Per germline, CDR1 MNHEY and CDR2 SMNVEV (reference sequence). Here the CDR3 reads CASSLKGDGYTF. The CDR3 DNA reads as TGTGCCAGCAGTTTAAAAGGGGATGGCTACACCTTC.

This clone was observed once. The chain combines TRBV5-4 with TRBJ1-1; TRBD1 matches at 11 bases. CDR3 length equals 16 residues. Trimming took 3 bases from V and 1 from J; bases not matched to a gene: 5. CDR1 and CDR2 from the germline V gene are SGHNT and YYREEE (reference sequence). CDR3 amino acids: CASSWGQGGRNTEAFF. The CDR3 DNA sequence: TGTGCCAGCAGCTGGGGACAGGGGGGCCGGAACACTGAAGCTTTCTTT.